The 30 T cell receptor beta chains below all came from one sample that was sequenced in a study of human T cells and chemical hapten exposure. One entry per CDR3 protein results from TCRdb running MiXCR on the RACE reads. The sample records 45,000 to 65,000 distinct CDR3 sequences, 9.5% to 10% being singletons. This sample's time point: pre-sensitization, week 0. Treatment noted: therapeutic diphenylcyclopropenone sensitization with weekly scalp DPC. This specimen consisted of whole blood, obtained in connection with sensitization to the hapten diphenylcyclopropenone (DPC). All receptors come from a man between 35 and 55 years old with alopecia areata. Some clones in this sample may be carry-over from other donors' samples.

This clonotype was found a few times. CDR3 region: CASSSSGTGGEYEQYF. In DNA form, the CDR3 reads TGTGCCAGCAGTTCGTCCGGGACAGGGGGCGAATACGAGCAGTACTTC. The V and J genes are TRBV28 and TRBJ2-7, with 12 bases matching TRBD1. The CDR3 contains 16 residues. V lost 4 bases to trimming and J lost 4 bases; unmatched junction nucleotides: 8. The germline gives CDR1 MDHEN, CDR2 SYDVKM.

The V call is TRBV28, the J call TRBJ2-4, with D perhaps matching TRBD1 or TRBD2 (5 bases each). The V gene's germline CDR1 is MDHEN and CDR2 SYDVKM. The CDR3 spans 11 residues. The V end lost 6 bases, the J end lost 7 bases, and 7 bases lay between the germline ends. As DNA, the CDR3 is TGTGCCAGCAGCTGGGACAACATTCAGTACTTC. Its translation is CASSWDNIQYF.

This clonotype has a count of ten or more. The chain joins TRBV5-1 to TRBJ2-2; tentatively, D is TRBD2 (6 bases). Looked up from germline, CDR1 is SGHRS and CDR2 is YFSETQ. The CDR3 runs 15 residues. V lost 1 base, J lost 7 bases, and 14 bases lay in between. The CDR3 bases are TGCGCCAGCAGCTTGTCGGGAGAGCAATACGGGGAGCTGTTTTTT. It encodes CASSLSGEQYGELFF.

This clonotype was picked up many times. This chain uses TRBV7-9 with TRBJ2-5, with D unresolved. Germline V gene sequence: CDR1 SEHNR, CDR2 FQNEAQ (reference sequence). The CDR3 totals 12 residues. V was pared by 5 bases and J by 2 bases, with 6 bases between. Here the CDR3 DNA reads TGTGCCAGCAGCATACTTCAAGAGACCCAGTACTTC. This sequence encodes CASSILQETQYF.

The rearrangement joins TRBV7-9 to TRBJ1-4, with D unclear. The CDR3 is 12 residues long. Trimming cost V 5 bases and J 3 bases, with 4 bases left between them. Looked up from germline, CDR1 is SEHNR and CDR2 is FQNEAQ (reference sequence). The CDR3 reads CASSQPNEKLFF. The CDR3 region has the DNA TGTGCCAGCAGCCAACCTAATGAAAAACTGTTTTTT.

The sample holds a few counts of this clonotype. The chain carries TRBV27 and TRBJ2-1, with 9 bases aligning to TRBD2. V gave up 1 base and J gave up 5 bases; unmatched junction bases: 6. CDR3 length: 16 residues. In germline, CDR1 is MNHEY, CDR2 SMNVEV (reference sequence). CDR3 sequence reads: CASSLLSLAGNNEQFF. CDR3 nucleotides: TGTGCCAGCAGTTTATTAAGTCTAGCGGGGAACAATGAGCAGTTCTTC.

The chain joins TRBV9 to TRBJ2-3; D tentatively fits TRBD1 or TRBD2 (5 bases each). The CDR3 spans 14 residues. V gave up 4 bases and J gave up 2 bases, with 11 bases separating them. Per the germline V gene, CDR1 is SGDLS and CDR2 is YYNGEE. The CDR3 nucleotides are TGTGCCAGCAGCATGGGGACCTTCACAGATACGCAGTATTTT. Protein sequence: CASSMGTFTDTQYF.

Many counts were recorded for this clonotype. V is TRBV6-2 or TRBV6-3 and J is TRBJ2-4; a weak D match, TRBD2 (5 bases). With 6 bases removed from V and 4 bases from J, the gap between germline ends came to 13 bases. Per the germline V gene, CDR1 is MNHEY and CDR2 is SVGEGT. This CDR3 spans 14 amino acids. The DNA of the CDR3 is TGTGCCAGCAGAGGTCTCCTAGCAAAAAACATTCAGTACTTC. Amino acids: CASRGLLAKNIQYF.

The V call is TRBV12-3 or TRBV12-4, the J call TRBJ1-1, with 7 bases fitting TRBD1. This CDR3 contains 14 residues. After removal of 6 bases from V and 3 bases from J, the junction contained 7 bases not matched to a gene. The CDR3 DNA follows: TGTGCCAGCAGGGTTACAGGGGTTCACACTGAAGCTTTCTTT. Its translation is CASRVTGVHTEAFF.

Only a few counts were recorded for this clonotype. CDR3 coding DNA: TGTGCCAGCAGCGTAGATCCAGGGGTGGGCACTGAAGCTTTCTTT. Its protein product is CASSVDPGVGTEAFF. The chain joins TRBV9 to TRBJ1-1; TRBD1 is a possible D gene (6 bases). CDR1 is SGDLS and CDR2 is YYNGEE in the germline V gene. The CDR3 is 15 residues long. Trimming removed 0 bases from V and 4 bases from J, with 13 bases in between.

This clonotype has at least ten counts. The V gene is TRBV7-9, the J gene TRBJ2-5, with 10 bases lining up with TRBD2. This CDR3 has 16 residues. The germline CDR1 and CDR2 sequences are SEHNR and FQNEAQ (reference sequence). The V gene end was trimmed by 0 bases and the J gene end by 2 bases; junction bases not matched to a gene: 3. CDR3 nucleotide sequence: TGTGCCAGCAGCTTAGCTGGAGCGGGAGGGCAAGAGACCCAGTACTTC. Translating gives CASSLAGAGGQETQYF.

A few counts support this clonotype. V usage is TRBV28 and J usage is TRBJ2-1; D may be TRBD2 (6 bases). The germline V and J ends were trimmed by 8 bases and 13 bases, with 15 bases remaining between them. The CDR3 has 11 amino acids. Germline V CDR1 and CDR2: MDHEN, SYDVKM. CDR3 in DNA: TGTGCCAGCCACGGGACTTCCCGACAGTTCTTC. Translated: CASHGTSRQFF.

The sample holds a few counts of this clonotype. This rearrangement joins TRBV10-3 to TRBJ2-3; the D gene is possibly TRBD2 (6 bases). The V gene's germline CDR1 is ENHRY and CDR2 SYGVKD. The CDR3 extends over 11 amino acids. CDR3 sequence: CASGYTDTQYF. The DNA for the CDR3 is TGTGCTAGCGGCTACACAGATACGCAGTATTTT.

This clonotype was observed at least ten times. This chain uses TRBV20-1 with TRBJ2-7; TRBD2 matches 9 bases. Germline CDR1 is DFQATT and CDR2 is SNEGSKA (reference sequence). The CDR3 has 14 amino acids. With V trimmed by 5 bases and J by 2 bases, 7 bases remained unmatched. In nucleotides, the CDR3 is TGCAGTGCTCTCGGACTAGCGATCGCCTACGAGCAGTACTTC. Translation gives CSALGLAIAYEQYF.

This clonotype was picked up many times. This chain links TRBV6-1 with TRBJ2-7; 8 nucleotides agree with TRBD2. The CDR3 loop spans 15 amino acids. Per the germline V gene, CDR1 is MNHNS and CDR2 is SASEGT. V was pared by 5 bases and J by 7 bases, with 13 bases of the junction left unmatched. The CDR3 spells CASSRPSGTRWEQYF. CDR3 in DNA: TGTGCCAGCAGTCGACCTTCCGGGACTAGATGGGAGCAGTACTTC.

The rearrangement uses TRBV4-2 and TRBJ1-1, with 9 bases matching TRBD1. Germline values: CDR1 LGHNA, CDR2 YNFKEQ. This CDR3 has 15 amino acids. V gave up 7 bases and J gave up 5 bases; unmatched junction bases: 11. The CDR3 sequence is CASTHGTGGGTEAFF. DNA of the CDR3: TGTGCCAGCACCCACGGAACAGGGGGCGGAACTGAAGCTTTCTTT.

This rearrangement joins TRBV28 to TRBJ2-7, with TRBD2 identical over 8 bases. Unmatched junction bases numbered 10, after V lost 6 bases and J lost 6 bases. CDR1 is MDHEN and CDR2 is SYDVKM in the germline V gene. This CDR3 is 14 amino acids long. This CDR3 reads CASSLSPAGVEQYF. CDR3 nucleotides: TGTGCCAGCAGCCTCTCCCCAGCGGGAGTCGAGCAGTACTTC.

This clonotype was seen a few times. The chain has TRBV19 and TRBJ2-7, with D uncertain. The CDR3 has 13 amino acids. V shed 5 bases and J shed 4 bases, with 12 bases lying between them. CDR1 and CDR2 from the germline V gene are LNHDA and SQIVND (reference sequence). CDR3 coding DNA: TGTGCCAGTAGTCCCGCCTTAGAGTACGAGCAGTACTTC. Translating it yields CASSPALEYEQYF. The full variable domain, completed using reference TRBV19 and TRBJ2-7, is DGGITQSPKYLFRKEGQNVTLSCEQNLNHDAMYWYRQDPGQGLRLIYYSQIVNDFQKGDIAEGYSVSREKKESFPLTVTSAQKNPTAFYLCASSPALEYEQYFGPGTRLTVT.

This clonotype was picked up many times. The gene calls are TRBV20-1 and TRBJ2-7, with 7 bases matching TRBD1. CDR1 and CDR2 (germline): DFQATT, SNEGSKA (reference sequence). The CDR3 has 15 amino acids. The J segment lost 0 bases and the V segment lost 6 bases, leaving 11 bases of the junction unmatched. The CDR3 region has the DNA TGCAGTGCCTTCCGCCCGGGACAGAGCTCCTACGAGCAGTACTTC. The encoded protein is CSAFRPGQSSYEQYF.

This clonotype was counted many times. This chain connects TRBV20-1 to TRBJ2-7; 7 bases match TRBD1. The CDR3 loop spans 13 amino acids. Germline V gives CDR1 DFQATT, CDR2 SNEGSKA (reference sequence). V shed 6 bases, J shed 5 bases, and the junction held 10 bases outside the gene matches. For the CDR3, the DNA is TGCAGTGCCGATGGGGACAGCCAGCACGAGCAGTACTTC. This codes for CSADGDSQHEQYF.

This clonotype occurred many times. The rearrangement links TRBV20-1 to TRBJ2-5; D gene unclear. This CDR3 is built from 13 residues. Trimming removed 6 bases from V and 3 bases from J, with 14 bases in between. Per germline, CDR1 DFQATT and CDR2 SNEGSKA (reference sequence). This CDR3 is CSAPRSPEETQYF. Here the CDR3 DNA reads TGCAGTGCCCCGAGAAGTCCTGAAGAGACCCAGTACTTC.

DNA for the CDR3: TGTGCCAGCAGTTTCCTAGCGGGAGGGCCGGGCTCCTACAATGAGCAGTTCTTC. Translating it yields CASSFLAGGPGSYNEQFF. The gene calls are TRBV6-5 and TRBJ2-1, with 12 positions matching TRBD2. Losses at the gene ends were 4 bases for V and 0 bases for J; bases not matched to a gene: 7. Germline V gives CDR1 MNHEY, CDR2 SVGAGI. CDR3 size: 18 residues.

CDR3 nucleotide sequence: TGTGCCAGCAGCAAAGAGGCCGCTAGCGGGAGTAGAGATAATGAGCAGTTCTTC. Translation gives CASSKEAASGSRDNEQFF. V gene TRBV21-1 combines with J gene TRBJ2-1; the table names TRBD2, a call not compared with the DNA. TRBV21-1 is a documented pseudogene. This CDR3 is built from 18 residues.

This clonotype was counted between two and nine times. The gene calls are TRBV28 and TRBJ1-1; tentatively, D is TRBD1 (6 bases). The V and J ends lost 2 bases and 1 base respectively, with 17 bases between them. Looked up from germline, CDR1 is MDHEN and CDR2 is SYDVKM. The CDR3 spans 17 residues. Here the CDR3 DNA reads TGTGCCAGCAGTTTAGGGCAGGGGTTAATATGGAACACTGAAGCTTTCTTT. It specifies CASSLGQGLIWNTEAFF.

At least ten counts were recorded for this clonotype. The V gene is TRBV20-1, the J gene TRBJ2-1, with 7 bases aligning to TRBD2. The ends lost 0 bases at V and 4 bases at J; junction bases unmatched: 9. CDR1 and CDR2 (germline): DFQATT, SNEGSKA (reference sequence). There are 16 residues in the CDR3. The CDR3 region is CSARDGGRPEYNEQFF. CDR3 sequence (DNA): TGCAGTGCTAGAGATGGCGGGAGACCAGAATACAATGAGCAGTTCTTC.

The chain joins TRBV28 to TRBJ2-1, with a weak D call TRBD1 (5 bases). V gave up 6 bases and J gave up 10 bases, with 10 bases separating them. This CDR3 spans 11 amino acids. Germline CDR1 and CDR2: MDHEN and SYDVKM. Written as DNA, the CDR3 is TGTGCCAGCAGAGACAGAGGAGAGCAGTTCTTC. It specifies CASRDRGEQFF.

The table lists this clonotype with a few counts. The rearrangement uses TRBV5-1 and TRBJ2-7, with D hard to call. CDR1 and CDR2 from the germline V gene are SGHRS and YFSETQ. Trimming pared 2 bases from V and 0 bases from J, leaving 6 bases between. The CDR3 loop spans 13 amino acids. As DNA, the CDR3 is TGCGCCAGCAGCTTTCTATACTCCTACGAGCAGTACTTC. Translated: CASSFLYSYEQYF.

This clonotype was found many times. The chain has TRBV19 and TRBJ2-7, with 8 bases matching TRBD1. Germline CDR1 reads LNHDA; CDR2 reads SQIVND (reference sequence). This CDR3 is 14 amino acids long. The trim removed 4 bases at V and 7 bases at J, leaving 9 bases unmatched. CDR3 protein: CASSTNDRGIEQYF. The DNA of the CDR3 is TGTGCCAGTAGTACGAACGACAGGGGAATTGAGCAGTACTTC.

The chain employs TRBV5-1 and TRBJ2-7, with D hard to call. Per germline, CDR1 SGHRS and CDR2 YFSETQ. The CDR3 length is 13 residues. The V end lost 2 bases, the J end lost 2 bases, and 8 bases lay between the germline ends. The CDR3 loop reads CASSLAPTYEQYF. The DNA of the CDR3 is TGCGCCAGCAGCTTAGCCCCAACCTACGAGCAGTACTTC.

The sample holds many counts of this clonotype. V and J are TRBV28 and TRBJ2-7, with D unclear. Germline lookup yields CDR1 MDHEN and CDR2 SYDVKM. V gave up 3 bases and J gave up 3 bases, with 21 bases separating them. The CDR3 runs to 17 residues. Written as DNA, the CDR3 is TGTGCCAGCAGTTTGCTCGCTGTCTGGGGTTCGGTCTACGAGCAGTACTTC. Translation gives CASSLLAVWGSVYEQYF.